Presented here are 25 T cell receptor beta chains from one specimen sequenced in a study of neurological immune-mediated disorders. TCRdb ran MiXCR on the 5' RACE reads and lists one entry per CDR3 protein. Of around 130,000 distinct CDR3 sequences in the sample, about 3.4% were seen once. Source material: PBMCs. These receptors came from a young woman with multiple sclerosis.

The V gene is TRBV12-5, the J gene TRBJ1-5; 9 nucleotides align to TRBD1. Germline V gives CDR1 LGHNT, CDR2 FRNRAP. J lost 6 bases, V lost 2 bases, and 8 bases had no gene match. The CDR3 is 16 amino acids. The CDR3 sequence: CASGLSPTGGLQPQHF. In DNA form, the CDR3 reads TGTGCTAGTGGTTTGTCGCCGACAGGGGGACTTCAGCCCCAGCATTTT. Together with reference TRBV12-5 and TRBJ1-5, the CDR3 gives the full variable domain: DARVTQTPRHKVTEMGQEVTMRCQPILGHNTVFWYRQTMMQGLELLAYFRNRAPLDDSGMPKDRFSAEMPDATLATLKIQPSEPRDSAVYFCASGLSPTGGLQPQHFGDGTRLSIL.

At least ten counts were recorded for this clonotype. The chain couples TRBV9 to TRBJ2-1; 8 bases align to TRBD2. The CDR3 extends over 15 amino acids. The V segment lost 3 bases and the J segment 11 bases; nucleotides outside the gene matches: 13. Germline V gene sequence: CDR1 SGDLS, CDR2 YYNGEE. CDR3: CASSALSGTSKKQFF. The CDR3 nucleotides are TGTGCCAGCAGCGCCCTTAGCGGGACCAGTAAGAAGCAGTTCTTC.

There are many counts of this clonotype. The CDR3 protein is CASSFESRDRGPHNYGYTF. The CDR3, as DNA: TGTGCCAGCAGCTTCGAATCCCGGGACAGGGGACCTCATAACTATGGCTACACCTTC. The chain links TRBV7-9 to TRBJ1-2; 10 nucleotides agree with TRBD1. After removal of 3 bases from V and 1 base from J, the junction contained 14 bases not matched to a gene. Germline-derived CDR1 and CDR2 are SEHNR and FQNEAQ (reference sequence). The CDR3 extends over 19 amino acids.

This clonotype was found many times. The rearrangement links TRBV2 to TRBJ2-4; D not certain. This CDR3 contains 11 residues. Germline CDR1 reads SNHLY; CDR2 reads FYNNEI. Trimming took off 7 bases at V and 8 bases at J, with 9 bases between the two ends. CDR3 amino acids: CASKSVDIQYF. The DNA for the CDR3 is TGTGCCAGCAAATCAGTAGACATTCAGTACTTC.

This clonotype was found many times. The J gene is TRBJ2-2, the V gene TRBV6-2 or TRBV6-3; 11 bases fit TRBD1. CDR1 is MNHEY and CDR2 is SVGEGT in the germline V gene. This CDR3 spans 19 amino acids. V shed 6 bases and J 3 bases; nucleotides not matched to a gene: 15. CDR3 residues: CASRYGVWRTGGDTGELFF. Written as DNA, the CDR3 is TGTGCCAGCAGATACGGGGTCTGGAGGACAGGGGGCGACACCGGGGAGCTGTTTTTT.

The V call is TRBV27, the J call TRBJ1-2; 8 bases are shared with TRBD1. This CDR3 is built from 15 residues. Germline V CDR1 and CDR2: MNHEY, SMNVEV (reference sequence). With 5 bases clipped from V and 4 bases from J, the junction kept 9 bases outside the gene matches. CDR3 nucleotide sequence: TGTGCCAGCAGTCCACATGGACAGGGTCTCTATGGCTACACCTTC. Its translation: CASSPHGQGLYGYTF.

This clonotype was seen ten or more times. The chain employs TRBV20-1 and TRBJ2-1, with D unresolved. The CDR3 totals 15 residues. Per the germline V gene, CDR1 is DFQATT and CDR2 is SNEGSKA (reference sequence). V dropped 0 bases and J dropped 8 bases, with 17 bases sitting between them. The CDR3 DNA sequence: TGCAGTGCTAGAGATACCGCCTCCCGGGTCGATGAGCAGTTCTTC. Amino acids: CSARDTASRVDEQFF.

This clonotype came up a few times. A read error may explain this, as a much larger clone is one base away. The gene calls are TRBV11-2 and TRBJ1-2; no reliable D call. CDR1 and CDR2 (germline): SGHAT, FQNNGV. The CDR3 covers 12 residues. Written as DNA, the CDR3 is TGTGACAGCAGCTTAGATTTCGGCGGCTACACCTTC. Protein product: CDSSLDFGGYTF.

This clonotype was seen many times. The CDR3 nucleotides read TGTGCCAGCAGTTACTCGACGGCTAGATACTACGAGCAGTACTTC. Encoded protein: CASSYSTARYYEQYF. The chain couples TRBV6-5 to TRBJ2-7; no reliable D call. The germline V gene has CDR1 MNHEY and CDR2 SVGAGI. The CDR3 sequence is 15 residues long. The germline V and J ends were trimmed by 0 bases and 3 bases, with 12 bases remaining between them.

The table lists this clonotype with many counts. The chain has TRBV20-1 and TRBJ1-1, with TRBD1 matching 9 bases. J gave up 6 bases and V 3 bases, and 8 bases lay outside the gene matches. The CDR3 sequence is 14 residues long. The germline gives CDR1 DFQATT, CDR2 SNEGSKA (reference sequence). The CDR3 DNA reads as TGCAGTGCTAGCGCCGGGACAGGGTTCTCTGAAGCTTTCTTT. Protein: CSASAGTGFSEAFF.

This clonotype was counted ten times or more. In nucleotides, the CDR3 is TGTGCCACCAGTGACCCCAGGACAGGGGCGGGTGAGCAGTTCTTC. Translated, it gives CATSDPRTGAGEQFF. This rearrangement joins TRBV24-1 to TRBJ2-1; 9 bases are a match to TRBD1. In germline, CDR1 is KGHDR, CDR2 SFDVKD. The length of the CDR3 is 15 residues. The junction had 9 bases not matched to a gene; V was cut back by 4 bases and J by 9 bases.

This clonotype has ten or more counts. This sequence joins TRBV7-2 and TRBJ2-7; TRBD2 is a possible D gene (6 bases). Germline loops: CDR1 SGHTA, CDR2 FQGNSA. Trimming removed 2 bases from V and 3 bases from J, with 17 bases in between. The CDR3 is 16 amino acids. CDR3 amino acids: CASSLMGGPPYYEQYF. CDR3 DNA sequence: TGTGCCAGCAGCTTAATGGGGGGACCCCCCTACTACGAGCAGTACTTC.

This clonotype was seen at least ten times. V usage is TRBV5-1 and J usage is TRBJ2-6, with D unclear. This CDR3 has 15 residues. In germline, CDR1 is SGHRS, CDR2 YFSETQ. V was pared by 4 bases and J by 1 base, with 9 bases between. This CDR3 reads CASSEPGSGANVLTF. CDR3 in DNA: TGCGCCAGCAGCGAACCCGGGTCTGGGGCCAACGTCCTGACTTTC. Full variable domain (outside the CDR3, taken from reference TRBV5-1 and TRBJ2-6): KAGVTQTPRYLIKTRGQQVTLSCSPISGHRSVSWYQQTPGQGLQFLFEYFSETQRNKGNFPGRFSGRQFSNSRSEMNVSTLELGDSALYLCASSEPGSGANVLTFGAGSRLTVL.

This clonotype was detected ten times or more. Being one base from a much bigger clone, this may be a read error. The chain recombines TRBV7-2 with TRBJ1-2; D is uncertain. The CDR3 has 12 amino acids. V gave up 1 base and J gave up 4 bases, with 4 bases separating them. Germline values: CDR1 SGHTA, CDR2 FQGNSA. The CDR3 DNA follows: TGTGCCAGCAGCTTAGGCGTCTATGGCTACACCTTC. This encodes CASSLGVYGYTF.

This clonotype was seen at least ten times. The chain employs TRBV20-1 and TRBJ2-7; perhaps TRBD2 as D (6 bases). Between the trimmed V and J ends, which lost 3 bases and 2 bases, there was a span of 17 bases. CDR1 and CDR2 from the germline V gene are DFQATT and SNEGSKA (reference sequence). This CDR3 has 15 amino acids. The DNA for the CDR3 is TGCAGTGCTAGTGACTTGGCTAGCGATCCCTACGAGCAGTACTTC. This codes for CSASDLASDPYEQYF.

This clonotype was counted at least ten times. V and J are TRBV6-2 or TRBV6-3 and TRBJ1-2; D gene unclear. V shed 6 bases and J shed 8 bases, with 22 bases lying between them. The V gene's germline CDR1 is MNHEY and CDR2 SVGEGT. This CDR3 has 15 residues. DNA for the CDR3: TGTGCCAGCAGCCTATGGGTCGGTGCAGCCGGCGGCTACACCTTC. Translating gives CASSLWVGAAGGYTF.

In its sample, this clonotype was seen many times. The V gene is TRBV7-6, the J gene TRBJ2-7; D call uncertain. Germline lookup yields CDR1 SGHVS and CDR2 FNYEAQ. Trimming cost V 5 bases and J 5 bases, with 13 bases left between them. CDR3 length: 13 residues. As DNA, the CDR3 is TGTGCCAGCAGCCTCCGGGTCCTAGACGAGCAGTACTTC. Translating gives CASSLRVLDEQYF.

On this clonotype: A much larger clone lies a single base off, so this may be a read error. The chain couples TRBV12-3 or TRBV12-4 to TRBJ1-5; no clear D. The CDR3 has 11 amino acids. The CDR3 nucleotides read TGTGCCAGCAGCCGGGTAGGGCCCCAGAATTTT. It encodes CASSRVGPQNF.

This clonotype has at least ten counts. The chain has TRBV20-1 and TRBJ1-1; D is ambiguous. Germline V gene sequence: CDR1 DFQATT, CDR2 SNEGSKA (reference sequence). V lost 3 bases and J 0 bases, leaving 11 bases between the germline ends. The CDR3 consists of 14 residues. DNA for the CDR3: TGCAGTGCTAGCGAAACGGGTTTGAACACTGAAGCTTTCTTT. Protein sequence: CSASETGLNTEAFF.

This clonotype occurred many times. The chain is built from TRBV6-5 and TRBJ1-1, with D unclear. Trimming pared 5 bases from V and 7 bases from J, leaving 17 bases between. Germline V gene data show CDR1 as MNHEY and CDR2 as SVGAGI. CDR3 length: 14 residues. The CDR3: CASSRVDARIEAFF. CDR3 bases: TGTGCCAGCAGTCGCGTGGACGCACGTATTGAAGCTTTCTTT.

This clonotype was detected ten times or more. The chain combines TRBV4-1 with TRBJ1-2; D is possibly TRBD1 (5 bases). Trimming removed 0 bases from V and 7 bases from J, with 21 bases in between. There are 17 residues in the CDR3. The germline CDR1 and CDR2 sequences are MGHRA and YSYEKL. The CDR3 spells CASSQDPSSGGLLGYTF. The CDR3 DNA sequence: TGCGCCAGCAGCCAAGACCCCTCCTCGGGGGGTCTCCTTGGCTACACCTTC.

This clonotype appeared many times. This chain links TRBV7-6 with TRBJ2-7, with a possible D match to TRBD2 (5 bases). V lost 4 bases and J 7 bases, leaving 14 bases between the germline ends. Per the germline V gene, CDR1 is SGHVS and CDR2 is FNYEAQ. This CDR3 has 13 residues. In DNA form, the CDR3 reads TGTGCCAGCAGCTCCTGGACGGGGAAGGAGCAGTACTTC. Translated: CASSSWTGKEQYF.

The sample holds many counts of this clonotype. The J gene is TRBJ1-2, the V gene TRBV11-2, with no clear D. Germline V gene sequence: CDR1 SGHAT, CDR2 FQNNGV. The CDR3 loop spans 13 amino acids. V was clipped by 2 bases and J by 4 bases, with 8 bases between them. CDR3 region: CASSLPESYGYTF. The CDR3 nucleotides are TGTGCCAGCAGCTTACCGGAGTCCTATGGCTACACCTTC. The full variable domain, rest sourced from reference TRBV11-2 and TRBJ1-2, is EAGVAQSPRYKIIEKRQSVAFWCNPISGHATLYWYQQILGQGPKLLIQFQNNGVVDDSQLPKDRFSAERLKGVDSTLKIQPAKLEDSAVYLCASSLPESYGYTFGSGTRLTVV.

This clonotype was recorded at least ten times. The V gene is TRBV10-3, the J gene TRBJ2-3, with TRBD1 as a possible D gene (5 bases). Germline CDR1 reads ENHRY; CDR2 reads SYGVKD. The germline V and J ends were trimmed by 3 bases and 0 bases, with 13 bases remaining between them. The CDR3 runs to 16 residues. CDR3 amino acids: CAISDPDTSSTDTQYF. The CDR3 nucleotides read TGTGCCATCAGTGACCCGGACACTTCTAGCACAGATACGCAGTATTTT.

This clonotype came up many times. This chain uses TRBV9 with TRBJ1-3; D gene uncertain. Trimming took off 4 bases at V and 4 bases at J, with 12 bases between the two ends. Looked up from germline, CDR1 is SGDLS and CDR2 is YYNGEE. The CDR3 spans 14 residues. The chain's CDR3 is CASSPDGEGNTIYF. The CDR3 DNA reads TGTGCCAGCAGCCCGGACGGAGAAGGAAACACCATATATTTT.